The present TCR beta chain was sequenced within a study of cytomegalovirus exposure and HLA in healthy donors. V was cut by 6 bases and J by 5 bases, with 19 bases left in between. The CDR3 length is 16 residues. The V gene's germline CDR1 is MNHEY and CDR2 SMNVEV (reference sequence). Sequencing used immunoSEQ multiplex PCR; TCRdb keeps in-frame clones, though not all of them. The table has 200,000 to 300,000 clones, about 92% seen once. Sequencing input: PBMCs. The TCR originated in a young woman in good health and CMV-seronegative. The rearrangement links TRBV27 to TRBJ2-2; TRBD1 is a possible D gene (6 bases). CDR3 protein: CASSPQGKVRTGELFF. DNA for the CDR3: TGTGCCAGCAGCCCCCAGGGGAAAGTAAGGACCGGGGAGCTGTTTTTT.